The 17 T cell receptor beta chains below all came from one sample that was sequenced in a study of blood T cell repertoires in COVID-19 (dated by TCRdb to 2019 to 2021). The library was made by the immunoSEQ multiplex PCR assay. TCRdb's version of the immuneACCESS table is confined to in-frame rearrangements and falls short of the full clone set. An unresolved V gene accounts for under half of the shortfall where checked; the remainder is of unknown origin. The sample table lists 71,000 or so clones, 86% of them with a count of one. Roughly 18% of the sample is in the top ten clones. The sample consisted of peripheral blood. The receptors here all came from a man at least 80 years old in a cohort sampled during active COVID-19.

The genes are TRBV3-1 (or the pseudogene TRBV3-2) and TRBJ1-2; no clear D gene. V was shortened by 1 base and J by 4 bases, with 13 bases between the two germline ends. CDR1 and CDR2 (germline): LGHDT, YNNKEL (reference sequence). The CDR3 extends over 15 amino acids. The CDR3 loop reads CASSQGTAVAYGYTF. The DNA of the CDR3 is TGTGCCAGCAGCCAAGGAACAGCCGTCGCCTATGGCTACACCTTC.

V and J are TRBV4-2 and TRBJ2-7; 10 positions agree with TRBD1. V shed 3 bases and J 6 bases; nucleotides not matched to a gene: 8. This CDR3 has 15 residues. CDR1 and CDR2 from the germline V gene are LGHNA and YNFKEQ. CDR3 protein: CASSQALGQGFEQYF. The DNA for the CDR3 is TGTGCCAGCAGCCAGGCCCTGGGACAGGGGTTCGAGCAGTACTTC.

The chain has TRBV10-3 and TRBJ1-2, with D maybe TRBD1 (6 bases). The ends were cut back, 3 bases at V and 8 bases at J, with 19 bases in the middle. This CDR3 has 15 residues. The germline V gene encodes CDR1 ENHRY and CDR2 SYGVKD. This chain's CDR3 is CAISEFVGGRGGYTF. CDR3 in DNA: TGTGCCATCAGTGAATTTGTCGGGGGGCGAGGCGGCTACACCTTC.

This chain joins TRBV19 and TRBJ2-3; possible D gene TRBD2, 6 bases. Per germline, CDR1 LNHDA and CDR2 SQIVND (reference sequence). The V end lost 3 bases, the J end lost 0 bases, and 10 bases lay between the germline ends. This CDR3 is built from 15 residues. The DNA for the CDR3 is TGTGCCAGTAGTATCCCAGGGACTAGCACAGATACGCAGTATTTT. It yields the protein CASSIPGTSTDTQYF.

This clone was seen just once. The chain employs TRBV7-6 and TRBJ1-4; 9 bases agree with TRBD1. The CDR3 covers 14 residues. Germline assignment: CDR1 SGHVS and CDR2 FNYEAQ. The trim removed 5 bases at V and 8 bases at J, leaving 6 bases unmatched. The CDR3 loop is CASSEQGAGEKLFF. The CDR3 nucleotides are TGTGCCAGCAGCGAACAGGGGGCAGGGGAAAAACTGTTTTTT.

This chain connects TRBV13 to TRBJ1-2; 9 positions agree with TRBD1. The CDR3 has 17 amino acids. CDR1 is PRHDT and CDR2 is FYEKMQ in the germline V gene (reference sequence). J gave up 3 bases and V 7 bases, and 15 bases lay outside the gene matches. The CDR3: CASTHQMGTGRYYGYTF. The CDR3 DNA is TGTGCCAGCACCCATCAAATGGGGACAGGGAGGTACTATGGCTACACCTTC.

CDR3 in DNA: TGTGCCAGCAGTTACCTAGCGGGGCAGGGGGAGACCCAGTACTTC. It is translated as CASSYLAGQGETQYF. The chain carries TRBV6-6 and TRBJ2-5, with 9 bases aligning to TRBD2. J gave up 5 bases and V 2 bases, and 6 bases lay outside the gene matches. The CDR3 runs 15 residues. The germline V gene has CDR1 MNHNY and CDR2 SVGAGI (reference sequence).

The genes are TRBV2 and TRBJ1-6; the D is unclear. In germline, CDR1 is SNHLY, CDR2 FYNNEI. V was trimmed by 7 bases and J by 6 bases, leaving 10 bases between them. The CDR3 runs 13 residues. The CDR3 nucleotides are TGTGCCAGCAAGGGAGTTCTTAATTCACCCCTCCACTTT. Translating gives CASKGVLNSPLHF.

The V and J genes are TRBV7-9 and TRBJ1-4; 12 nucleotides line up with TRBD1. The CDR3 totals 16 residues. J was trimmed by 8 bases and V by 1 base; bases with no gene match: 5. Germline-derived CDR1 and CDR2 are SEHNR and FQNEAQ (reference sequence). In nucleotides, the CDR3 is TGTGCCAGCAGCTTAGTAGGGACAGGGGGCGGAGAAAAACTGTTTTTT. It yields the protein CASSLVGTGGGEKLFF.

The chain joins TRBV5-1 to TRBJ2-2, with 7 positions matching TRBD1. V trimming: 3 bases; J trimming: 3 bases; junction bases outside the gene matches: 8. This CDR3 has 16 residues. The germline V gene encodes CDR1 SGHRS and CDR2 YFSETQ. CDR3 sequence reads: CASSSTGDSHTGELFF. DNA for the CDR3: TGCGCCAGCAGCTCCACAGGGGATTCACACACCGGGGAGCTGTTTTTT.

The chain recombines TRBV24-1 with TRBJ1-2; D remains ambiguous. This CDR3 region has 12 residues. Germline assignment: CDR1 KGHDR and CDR2 SFDVKD. Trimming took 3 bases from V and 7 from J, leaving 8 bases between them. The CDR3 region is CATSDPVVGYTF. In DNA, the CDR3 is TGTGCCACCAGTGATCCGGTTGTTGGCTACACCTTC.

The chain has TRBV2 and TRBJ2-7; no definite D call. Trimming took off 0 bases at V and 5 bases at J, with 2 bases between the two ends. The CDR3 consists of 11 residues. The germline V gene has CDR1 SNHLY and CDR2 FYNNEI. The CDR3 region has the DNA TGTGCCAGCAGTGAAGCCGACGAGCAGTACTTC. This sequence encodes CASSEADEQYF.

The chain recombines TRBV5-4 with TRBJ2-6; 10 bases match TRBD1. V was clipped by 0 bases and J by 1 base; unmatched bases: 4. Per germline, CDR1 SGHNT and CDR2 YYREEE (reference sequence). The length of the CDR3 is 18 residues. The DNA of the CDR3 is TGTGCCAGCAGCTTGGGACAGGGGGCCTTGTCTGGGGCCAACGTCCTGACTTTC. Amino acid sequence: CASSLGQGALSGANVLTF.

V usage is TRBV5-8 and J usage is TRBJ1-4; D uncertain. There are 15 residues in the CDR3. The germline gives CDR1 SGHTS, CDR2 YDEGEE. V was trimmed by 0 bases and J by 5 bases, leaving 11 bases between them. CDR3 residues: CASSLVQLKNEKLFF. CDR3 in DNA: TGTGCCAGCAGCTTGGTTCAGTTAAAAAATGAAAAACTGTTTTTT.

This chain uses TRBV6-5 with TRBJ2-7; 9 bases are a match to TRBD1. Germline V lookup: CDR1 MNHEY, CDR2 SVGAGI. CDR3 size: 15 residues. The V segment lost 0 bases and the J segment 6 bases; nucleotides outside the gene matches: 6. The CDR3 bases are TGTGCCAGCAGTTACTCGAGGACAGGGGTATTCGAGCAGTACGTC. It translates to CASSYSRTGVFEQYV.

The chain links TRBV7-9 to TRBJ2-1; a weak D match, TRBD2 (6 bases). Trimming cost V 1 base and J 4 bases, with 11 bases left between them. CDR1 SEHNR and CDR2 FQNEAQ come from the germline V gene (reference sequence). This CDR3 region has 15 residues. The DNA of the CDR3 is TGTGCCAGCAGCTTAGTCCTAGCGCATTACAATGAGCAGTTCTTC. Amino acid sequence: CASSLVLAHYNEQFF.

The chain employs TRBV3-1 (or the pseudogene TRBV3-2) and TRBJ1-2; no clear D gene. Trimming removed 0 bases from V and 4 bases from J, with 12 bases in between. Germline V lookup: CDR1 LGHDT, CDR2 YNNKEL (reference sequence). This CDR3 spans 15 amino acids. The CDR3 nucleotides read TGTGCCAGCAGCCAAGATACCAGGCCCTCCTATGGCTACACCTTC. Protein sequence: CASSQDTRPSYGYTF.